The 18 T cell receptor beta chains below were found in one sample sequenced in a study of blood T cell repertoires in COVID-19. Here immunoSEQ multiplex PCR was the method, and the copy in TCRdb shows in-frame clones only, minus some. The sample lists 150,000 to 200,000 clones, roughly 80% seen once, with 6% to 8.5% in the top ten. Sequencing used peripheral blood. The receptor source for this set is a human donor in a cohort sampled during active COVID-19.

This chain connects TRBV7-8 to TRBJ2-6; D unclear. Germline values: CDR1 SGHVS, CDR2 FQNEAQ. The V gene lost 1 base and the J gene lost 3 bases, with 4 bases spanning the gap. This CDR3 spans 14 amino acids. The DNA for the CDR3 is TGTGCCAGCAGCTTAGTATTTGGGGCCAACGTCCTGACTTTC. Translating gives CASSLVFGANVLTF.

The chain recombines TRBV4-2 with TRBJ2-5, with 12 bases matching TRBD2. The CDR3 covers 16 residues. Trimming cost V 2 bases and J 5 bases; bases outside gene matches: 6. In germline, CDR1 is LGHNA, CDR2 YNFKEQ. DNA of the CDR3: TGTGCCAGCAGCCAAAGGTCTAGCGGGGGGGCGGAGACCCAGTACTTC. It encodes CASSQRSSGGAETQYF.

V and J are TRBV6-5 and TRBJ1-1, with 7 nucleotides matching TRBD1. Germline V gene sequence: CDR1 MNHEY, CDR2 SVGAGI. This CDR3 spans 13 amino acids. Unmatched junction bases numbered 4, after V lost 8 bases and J lost 1 base. The CDR3 bases are TGTGCCAGCCAACAGGGGAGGAACACTGAAGCTTTCTTT. As protein: CASQQGRNTEAFF.

Worth noting for this clone: One end of the junction is discordant with germline, which a read error may explain. This sequence joins TRBV5-1 and TRBJ1-3; D unclear. Germline assignment: CDR1 SGHRS and CDR2 YFSETQ. The CDR3 is 13 residues long. The CDR3 loop is CVSSLDPGNTIYF. The CDR3 DNA is TGCGTCAGCAGCTTGGATCCAGGAAACACCATATATTTT.

The chain couples TRBV5-4 to TRBJ2-3; D might be TRBD2 (5 bases). The ends were cut back, 10 bases at V and 2 bases at J, with 14 bases in the middle. The CDR3 consists of 13 residues. The V gene's germline CDR1 is SGHNT and CDR2 YYREEE (reference sequence). CDR3 in DNA: TGTGCCGTACGGCAGCGGCTCACAGATACGCAGTATTTT. Its translation is CAVRQRLTDTQYF.

The chain joins TRBV29-1 to TRBJ2-7, with a tentative D call TRBD1 (6 bases). CDR1 is SQVTM, CDR2 ANQGSEA, per germline. The CDR3 is made up of 14 amino acids. The ends were cut back, 7 bases at V and 0 bases at J, with 16 bases in the middle. The CDR3 here is CSALGGSSSYEQYF. CDR3 bases: TGCAGCGCCCTAGGGGGTTCCTCCTCCTACGAGCAGTACTTC.

This rearrangement joins TRBV7-8 to TRBJ1-1, with 7 bases that match TRBD1. Losses at the gene ends were 3 bases for V and 7 bases for J; bases not matched to a gene: 14. There are 16 residues in the CDR3. CDR1 is SGHVS, CDR2 FQNEAQ, per germline. The CDR3 DNA is TGTGCCAGCAGCTTCCGACAGGGTAGGGGTCACAGTGAAGCTTTCTTT. Translating gives CASSFRQGRGHSEAFF.

The sample holds one count of this clone. V usage is TRBV7-6 and J usage is TRBJ2-1; a weak D match, TRBD1 (7 bases). Germline V lookup: CDR1 SGHVS, CDR2 FNYEAQ. The germline V and J ends were trimmed by 0 bases and 6 bases, with 12 bases remaining between them. The CDR3 is 15 amino acids. The CDR3 DNA follows: TGTGCCAGCAGCTTAGCGTCAGGGGGGCCCAATGAGCAGTTCTTC. This encodes CASSLASGGPNEQFF.

In this sample, this clone turned up a few times. The V gene is TRBV30, the J gene TRBJ1-2, with TRBD1 as a possible D gene (6 bases). CDR1 is GTSNPN, CDR2 SVGIG, per germline (reference sequence). V dropped 2 bases and J dropped 4 bases, with 8 bases sitting between them. The CDR3 has 12 residues. As DNA, the CDR3 is TGTGCCTGGAGTTACAGGGCCTATGGCTACACCTTC. This codes for CAWSYRAYGYTF.

V and J are TRBV4-1 and TRBJ1-2, with 7 bases fitting TRBD1. V dropped 7 bases and J dropped 3; count of bases not matched to a gene: 23. The V gene's germline CDR1 is MGHRA and CDR2 YSYEKL. CDR3 length: 19 residues. CDR3 coding DNA: TGCGCCAGCACCCCAAGGGAGCCCGGGACAGCGGACCAGTACTATGGCTACACCTTC. Translation: CASTPREPGTADQYYGYTF.

This rearrangement joins TRBV3-1 (or the pseudogene TRBV3-2) to TRBJ1-2; no reliable D call. Per the germline V gene, CDR1 is LGHDT and CDR2 is YNNKEL (reference sequence). There are 16 residues in the CDR3. Between the trimmed V and J ends, which lost 4 bases and 0 bases, there was a span of 15 bases. CDR3: CASSRDGEPANYGYTF. The DNA for the CDR3 is TGTGCCAGCAGCCGAGACGGAGAGCCCGCTAACTATGGCTACACCTTC.

The chain recombines TRBV5-1 with TRBJ2-5, with D possibly matching TRBD1 (6 bases). Trimming left V 0 bases short and J 2 bases short, with 8 bases between. CDR1 and CDR2 from the germline V gene are SGHRS and YFSETQ. The CDR3 has 14 amino acids. For the CDR3, the DNA is TGCGCCAGCAGCTTGGGAGGGGGACAAGAGACCCAGTACTTC. Translated: CASSLGGGQETQYF. Combining the CDR3 with reference TRBV5-1 and TRBJ2-5 gives the whole variable domain KAGVTQTPRYLIKTRGQQVTLSCSPISGHRSVSWYQQTPGQGLQFLFEYFSETQRNKGNFPGRFSGRQFSNSRSEMNVSTLELGDSALYLCASSLGGGQETQYFGPGTRLLVL.

This chain joins TRBV5-1 and TRBJ2-1; 11 bases align to TRBD1. V dropped 4 bases and J dropped 4; count of bases not matched to a gene: 4. CDR3 length: 15 amino acids. The germline V gene has CDR1 SGHRS and CDR2 YFSETQ. The CDR3 DNA follows: TGCGCCAGCAGCACCGGGACAGGGGGATACAATGAGCAGTTCTTC. Its translation is CASSTGTGGYNEQFF. The whole variable domain, remainder taken from reference TRBV5-1 and TRBJ2-1, is KAGVTQTPRYLIKTRGQQVTLSCSPISGHRSVSWYQQTPGQGLQFLFEYFSETQRNKGNFPGRFSGRQFSNSRSEMNVSTLELGDSALYLCASSTGTGGYNEQFFGPGTRLTVL.

This chain uses TRBV27 with TRBJ2-1; 7 positions match TRBD2. The CDR3 has 15 amino acids. Germline lookup yields CDR1 MNHEY and CDR2 SMNVEV (reference sequence). V lost 2 bases to trimming and J lost 6 bases; unmatched junction nucleotides: 7. The DNA for the CDR3 is TGTGCCAGCAGTTTAGACAGCGGGGCGCCCAATGAGCAGTTCTTC. It translates to CASSLDSGAPNEQFF.

There are a few counts of this clone. The chain recombines TRBV13 with TRBJ1-1, with D hard to call. Trimming stripped 2 bases from V and 8 bases from J, with 9 bases between. The CDR3 runs to 12 residues. Germline lookup yields CDR1 PRHDT and CDR2 FYEKMQ (reference sequence). In DNA, the CDR3 is TGTGCCAGCAGCTTAACAGACAAGGAAGCTTTCTTT. Its protein product is CASSLTDKEAFF.

The chain joins TRBV7-3 to TRBJ1-2; D is unresolved. CDR3 length equals 15 residues. Germline V gene sequence: CDR1 SGHTA, CDR2 FQGTGA. The germline V and J ends were trimmed by 2 bases and 5 bases, with 15 bases remaining between them. CDR3 sequence: CASSLHDLRHYGYTF. The CDR3 DNA is TGTGCCAGCAGCTTACACGATTTGAGGCATTATGGCTACACCTTC.

This CDR3 reads CASNQGYGYTF. The CDR3 nucleotides read TGTGCCAGCAACCAGGGGTATGGCTACACCTTC. J is TRBJ1-2 and V is TRBV12-3 or TRBV12-4, with a possible D match to TRBD1 (6 bases). Between the trimmed V and J ends, which lost 7 bases and 5 bases, there was a span of 8 bases. The CDR3 sequence is 11 residues long.

V and J are TRBV19 and TRBJ2-7; 8 bases fit TRBD2. CDR3 length: 12 amino acids. Germline loops: CDR1 LNHDA, CDR2 SQIVND (reference sequence). The trim removed 9 bases at V and 3 bases at J, leaving 4 bases unmatched. The CDR3 DNA follows: TGTGCCAGCTCGGGGGGGGTCTACGAGCAGTACTTC. This encodes CASSGGVYEQYF.